The TCR beta chain under discussion was sequenced for a study of control samples from healthy donors and cancer patients. Sequencing used immunoSEQ multiplex PCR; TCRdb keeps in-frame clones, though not all of them. The sample yields some 150,000 clones, 90% to 95% seen once. Germline V gene data show CDR1 as SNHLY and CDR2 as FYNNEI. The CDR3 length is 14 residues. With 3 bases removed from V and 3 bases from J, the gap between germline ends came to 11 bases. The chain recombines TRBV2 with TRBJ1-1; no reliable D call. Source material: blood. This receptor was taken from a middle-aged man in good health. As DNA, the CDR3 is TGTGCCAGCAGTGACGACCGGGCTTACACTGAAGCTTTCTTT. Amino acid sequence: CASSDDRAYTEAFF.